This T cell receptor beta chain comes out of a study of blood T cell repertoires in COVID-19. This clone has a single count. Between the trimmed V and J ends, which lost 5 bases and 1 base, there was a span of 9 bases. This CDR3 is built from 13 residues. CDR1 and CDR2 (germline): SEHNR, FQNEAQ (reference sequence). Assay: immunoSEQ multiplex PCR; the TCRdb copy retains only in-frame clones and omits some. The sample has a few hundred thousand clones, around four fifths seen once; the top ten hold roughly 1.2%. The chain has TRBV7-9 and TRBJ2-7; the D gene is possibly TRBD1 (5 bases). The specimen sequenced was peripheral blood. The sequence came from a woman aged 45 to 65 with acute or convalescent COVID-19. DNA for the CDR3: TGTGCCAGCAGCCCGTACAGGTCCTACGAGCAGTACTTC. Encoded protein: CASSPYRSYEQYF.